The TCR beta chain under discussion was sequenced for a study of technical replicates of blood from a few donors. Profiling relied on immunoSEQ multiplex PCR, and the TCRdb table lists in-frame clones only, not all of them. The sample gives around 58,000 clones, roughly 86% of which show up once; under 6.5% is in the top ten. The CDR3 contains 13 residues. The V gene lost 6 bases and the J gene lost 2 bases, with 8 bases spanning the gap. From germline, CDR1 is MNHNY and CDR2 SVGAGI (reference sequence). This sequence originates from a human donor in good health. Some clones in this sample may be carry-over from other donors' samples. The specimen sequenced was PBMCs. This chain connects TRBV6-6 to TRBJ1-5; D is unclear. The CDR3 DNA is TGTGCCAGCAGGGAGATTGGCAATCAGCCCCAGCATTTT. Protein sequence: CASREIGNQPQHF.